One sample yielded the 26 T cell receptor beta chains listed below, sequenced in a study of cytomegalovirus exposure and HLA in healthy donors (dated by TCRdb to the late 2010s). Libraries came from the immunoSEQ multiplex PCR assay. TCRdb's version of the immuneACCESS table is confined to in-frame rearrangements and falls short of the full clone set. An unresolved V gene accounts for under half of the shortfall where checked; the remainder is of unknown origin. In all, the sample holds roughly 70,000 clones, and approximately 86% of those were seen once. Jointly, the top ten make up 3% of the sample. Sequenced: PBMCs. These receptors were obtained from a young man in good health and CMV-seronegative.

The J gene is TRBJ1-5, the V gene TRBV28; possible D gene TRBD1, 6 bases. Trimming removed 4 bases at V and 1 base at J, with 8 bases between. In germline, CDR1 is MDHEN, CDR2 SYDVKM. This CDR3 spans 14 amino acids. This CDR3 reads CASSYQGSNQPQHF. CDR3 nucleotide sequence: TGTGCCAGCAGTTATCAGGGGAGCAATCAGCCCCAGCATTTT.

The J gene is TRBJ1-5, the V gene TRBV6-1; D remains unclear. The CDR3 loop spans 18 amino acids. Germline assignment: CDR1 MNHNS and CDR2 SASEGT. Trimming stripped 2 bases from V and 0 bases from J, with 17 bases between. The CDR3: CASSELGLRLYSNQPQHF. CDR3 in DNA: TGTGCCAGCAGTGAACTAGGACTAAGGCTGTATAGCAATCAGCCCCAGCATTTT.

The chain uses TRBV11-2 and TRBJ2-7; D might be TRBD1 (6 bases). This CDR3 has 13 residues. Trimming stripped 4 bases from V and 3 bases from J, with 10 bases between. Germline CDR1 and CDR2: SGHAT and FQNNGV. The CDR3 loop reads CASSWYRVYEQYF. In DNA, the CDR3 is TGTGCCAGCAGCTGGTACAGGGTCTACGAGCAGTACTTC.

The chain is built from TRBV9 and TRBJ2-1; no clear D. CDR1 and CDR2 (germline): SGDLS, YYNGEE. V lost 2 bases and J lost 0, with 6 bases in between. The CDR3 length is 14 residues. The CDR3 protein is CASSVGSSYNEQFF. CDR3 nucleotide sequence: TGTGCCAGCAGCGTTGGTAGCTCCTACAATGAGCAGTTCTTC.

This clone was recorded a few times. The chain carries TRBV9 and TRBJ1-3; tentative D call: TRBD1 (6 bases). The CDR3 runs 16 residues. The V gene lost 3 bases and the J gene lost 0 bases, with 13 bases spanning the gap. CDR1 SGDLS and CDR2 YYNGEE come from the germline V gene. CDR3 amino acids: CASSDPKGGSGNTIYF. CDR3 coding DNA: TGTGCCAGCAGCGACCCAAAAGGGGGCTCTGGAAACACCATATATTTT.

V usage is TRBV15 and J usage is TRBJ2-1; D is possibly TRBD2 (5 bases). The CDR3 has 16 amino acids. Deletions cut 5 bases from V and 0 bases from J, with 14 bases between. Germline CDR1 is LNHNV and CDR2 is YYDKDF (reference sequence). CDR3: CATSPGGLASYNEQFF. CDR3 DNA: TGTGCCACCAGCCCTGGAGGCCTAGCCTCCTACAATGAGCAGTTCTTC.

The chain employs TRBV19 and TRBJ2-6; D not certain. Germline values: CDR1 LNHDA, CDR2 SQIVND (reference sequence). The CDR3 has 14 residues. Trimming shortened V by 4 bases and J by 3 bases, and 7 bases separated the two germline ends. The DNA of the CDR3 is TGTGCCAGTAGTACTAGTAATGGGGCCAACGTCCTGACTTTC. It translates to CASSTSNGANVLTF.

This sequence joins TRBV19 and TRBJ1-5; TRBD1 matches at 9 bases. This CDR3 region has 16 residues. Germline CDR1 is LNHDA and CDR2 is SQIVND (reference sequence). The ends lost 5 bases at V and 6 bases at J; junction bases unmatched: 11. The CDR3 region has the DNA TGTGCCAGTAGTCCCAGGGGACAGGGAGGTGCTCAGCCCCAGCATTTT. The encoded protein is CASSPRGQGGAQPQHF.

The chain uses TRBV14 and TRBJ2-1, with D unclear. The germline gives CDR1 SGHDN, CDR2 FVKESK. The CDR3 has 12 residues. Trimming removed 5 bases at V and 4 bases at J, with 6 bases between. The CDR3 DNA sequence: TGTGCCAGCAGCACCCAGTACAATGAGCAGTTCTTC. It yields the protein CASSTQYNEQFF. The full variable domain, with the rest looked up from reference TRBV14 and TRBJ2-1, is EAGVTQFPSHSVIEKGQTVTLRCDPISGHDNLYWYRRVMGKEIKFLLHFVKESKQDESGMPNNRFLAERTGGTYSTLKVQPAELEDSGVYFCASSTQYNEQFFGPGTRLTVL.

The rearrangement uses TRBV9 and TRBJ1-1; D perhaps matches TRBD1 (5 bases). The germline V gene has CDR1 SGDLS and CDR2 YYNGEE. The V end lost 0 bases, the J end lost 4 bases, and 10 bases lay between the germline ends. The CDR3 runs to 14 residues. This chain's CDR3 is CASSVDRRATEAFF. Here the CDR3 DNA reads TGTGCCAGCAGCGTAGACAGGAGGGCCACTGAAGCTTTCTTT.

The chain combines TRBV20-1 with TRBJ2-7, with 8 bases lining up with TRBD2. Trimming removed 6 bases from V and 3 bases from J; junction bases left unmatched: 1. The CDR3 is 11 amino acids. Germline lookup yields CDR1 DFQATT and CDR2 SNEGSKA (reference sequence). The CDR3 here is CSAAGDYEQYF. The CDR3 nucleotides are TGCAGTGCAGCGGGGGACTACGAGCAGTACTTC.

V is TRBV19 and J is TRBJ2-6; TRBD1 matches 7 bases. In germline, CDR1 is LNHDA, CDR2 SQIVND (reference sequence). Trimming removed 9 bases from V and 4 bases from J; junction bases left unmatched: 12. CDR3 length: 16 amino acids. DNA of the CDR3: TGTGCCAGCTATTATACAGGGGTTCCCGGGGCCAACGTCCTGACTTTC. This codes for CASYYTGVPGANVLTF.

The J gene is TRBJ2-1, the V gene TRBV4-2; 10 bases map to TRBD2. The J segment lost 7 bases and the V segment lost 4 bases, leaving 10 bases of the junction unmatched. The germline CDR1 and CDR2 sequences are LGHNA and YNFKEQ. CDR3 length: 16 amino acids. The CDR3 sequence: CASSRVAGGQENEQFF. The CDR3 DNA reads as TGTGCCAGCAGCCGAGTAGCGGGGGGCCAGGAGAATGAGCAGTTCTTC.

This chain joins TRBV4-1 and TRBJ1-2; a weak D match, TRBD1 (6 bases). The CDR3 has 19 residues. Germline CDR1 and CDR2: MGHRA and YSYEKL. V shed 0 bases and J shed 0 bases, with 20 bases lying between them. The CDR3 nucleotides read TGCGCCAGCAGCCAAGATTTTTTGCCCCCAGGGGCCTCTAACTATGGCTACACCTTC. It encodes CASSQDFLPPGASNYGYTF.

This chain joins TRBV5-1 and TRBJ2-1; no reliable D call. Per germline, CDR1 SGHRS and CDR2 YFSETQ. The CDR3 totals 14 residues. V shed 4 bases and J shed 5 bases, with 13 bases lying between them. The CDR3 sequence: CASSTLRRHNEQFF. The CDR3 nucleotides are TGCGCCAGCAGCACACTCCGGAGACACAATGAGCAGTTCTTC.

This clone was recorded a few times. The rearrangement uses TRBV5-1 and TRBJ2-7; tentative D call: TRBD1 (7 bases). The CDR3 covers 15 residues. Germline V gene sequence: CDR1 SGHRS, CDR2 YFSETQ. V lost 0 bases to trimming and J lost 0 bases, with 10 bases between them. As DNA, the CDR3 is TGCGCCAGCAGCTTGGGCGGGACAGACTCCTACGAGCAGTACTTC. This gives the protein CASSLGGTDSYEQYF.

The chain is built from TRBV7-9 and TRBJ2-2; 12 positions agree with TRBD2. V gave up 1 base and J gave up 6 bases; unmatched junction bases: 6. The CDR3 is made up of 17 amino acids. CDR1 SEHNR and CDR2 FQNEAQ come from the germline V gene (reference sequence). The CDR3 DNA follows: TGTGCCAGCAGCTTAGGACTAGCGGGAGACTTGGCCGGGGAGCTGTTTTTT. Protein sequence: CASSLGLAGDLAGELFF.

The V and J genes are TRBV5-4 and TRBJ2-1; 8 positions agree with TRBD1. CDR3 length equals 14 residues. Germline CDR1 and CDR2: SGHNT and YYREEE (reference sequence). Unmatched junction bases numbered 0, after V lost 0 bases and J lost 4 bases. CDR3 coding DNA: TGTGCCAGCAGCTTGGGGACAGGGTACAATGAGCAGTTCTTC. Protein product: CASSLGTGYNEQFF.

The chain links TRBV9 to TRBJ2-5; TRBD1 matches at 7 bases. Trimming removed 3 bases from V and 1 base from J; junction bases left unmatched: 0. Germline assignment: CDR1 SGDLS and CDR2 YYNGEE. The CDR3 runs 13 residues. CDR3 residues: CASSGDSQETQYF. The CDR3 DNA reads TGTGCCAGCAGCGGGGACAGCCAAGAGACCCAGTACTTC.

This chain links TRBV13 with TRBJ1-4, with 10 bases identical to TRBD1. V dropped 5 bases and J dropped 6; count of bases not matched to a gene: 6. CDR1 is PRHDT and CDR2 is FYEKMQ in the germline V gene (reference sequence). The CDR3 runs to 15 residues. As DNA, the CDR3 is TGTGCCAGCAGCGGAATCGGACAGGGGGATGAAAAACTGTTTTTT. The encoded protein is CASSGIGQGDEKLFF.

This clone was seen a single time. J is TRBJ1-3 and V is TRBV5-1; TRBD1 might be the D (5 bases). From germline, CDR1 is SGHRS and CDR2 YFSETQ. CDR3 length: 15 amino acids. V lost 1 base and J lost 0, with 8 bases in between. In DNA, the CDR3 is TGCGCCAGCAGCTTGACAGGAAGCTCTGGAAACACCATATATTTT. It codes for CASSLTGSSGNTIYF.

This clone occurred a few times. This sample includes further DNA sequences coding for the same CDR3. The V and J genes are TRBV4-1 and TRBJ2-5; 8 bases agree with TRBD1. The CDR3 runs to 15 residues. Germline loops: CDR1 MGHRA, CDR2 YSYEKL. With V trimmed by 1 base and J by 5 bases, 6 bases remained unmatched. CDR3 residues: CASSQGQGRVETQYF. Here the CDR3 DNA reads TGCGCCAGCAGCCAAGGACAGGGGCGCGTCGAGACCCAGTACTTC.

This clone was detected once. The gene calls are TRBV9 and TRBJ2-1, with D possibly matching TRBD1 (5 bases). The CDR3 sequence is 15 residues long. Germline V gene sequence: CDR1 SGDLS, CDR2 YYNGEE. The V and J ends lost 0 bases and 7 bases respectively, with 14 bases between them. The chain's CDR3 is CASSVADSPSNEQFF. The CDR3 nucleotides are TGTGCCAGCAGCGTAGCCGACAGCCCCTCAAATGAGCAGTTCTTC.

This clone is medium-sized (0.01 to 0.1%) by share. The V and J genes are TRBV28 and TRBJ2-1, with 12 bases lining up with TRBD1. Germline V gene lookup returns CDR1 MDHEN and CDR2 SYDVKM. The CDR3 is 16 residues long. V trimming: 1 base; J trimming: 7 bases; junction bases outside the gene matches: 5. The CDR3 DNA reads as TGTGCCAGCAGTTTATATCGGGACAGGGGGCGGAATGAGCAGTTCTTC. This encodes CASSLYRDRGRNEQFF.

As regards this clone: One end of the junction does not line up with germline, which may come from a read error. The chain carries TRBV5-6 and TRBJ1-1; no definite D call. The CDR3 has 16 residues. CDR1 and CDR2 (germline): SGHDT, YYEEEE. The CDR3 reads CASSSPGRGLNTEAFF. CDR3 DNA: TGTGCCAGCAGCTCCCCCGGGCGGGGATTGAATACTGAAGCTTTCTTT. Supplemented by reference TRBV5-6 and TRBJ1-1, the full variable domain reads DAGVTQSPTHLIKTRGQQVTLRCSPKSGHDTVSWYQQALGQGPQFIFQYYEEEERQRGNFPDRFSGHQFPNYSSELNVNALLLGDSALYLCASSSPGRGLNTEAFFGQGTRLTVV.

The count of this clone is one. V and J are TRBV30 and TRBJ2-1; D is possibly TRBD1 (6 bases). Germline CDR1 reads GTSNPN; CDR2 reads SVGIG (reference sequence). This CDR3 region has 20 residues. The V gene lost 2 bases and the J gene lost 5 bases, with 31 bases spanning the gap. The CDR3 reads CAWSPHRGSSNLEGHNEQFF. The CDR3 nucleotides are TGTGCCTGGAGTCCCCATAGGGGGTCCTCCAACCTCGAGGGACACAATGAGCAGTTCTTC.